One TCR beta chain is described in this entry. The antigen remains undetermined. The source of the sample is a study of shared clonotypes between healthy human individuals. The data were produced by immunoSEQ multiplex PCR, yet TCRdb's version contains in-frame clones alone and is incomplete. The sample has 2 million to 2.5 million clones, approximately 94% seen once. Per the germline V gene, CDR1 is MNHNS and CDR2 is SASEGT. The CDR3 sequence is 13 residues long. Trimming removed 6 bases from V and 4 bases from J, with 12 bases in between. Study results and caveats: Richness estimates generally favored naive over memory subsets.

The V gene is TRBV6-1, the J gene TRBJ1-1, with a weak D call TRBD1 (6 bases). This sequence was found in a man aged 18 to 29 in good health. Sequences were obtained from naive CD4+ T cells sorted from blood. This sample's subset: CD45RA+ positively selected. The CDR3 region has the DNA TGTGCCAGCAGGACAGGCGGGAGCACTGAAGCTTTCTTT. Its translation is CASRTGGSTEAFF.